The present T cell receptor (beta chain) was sequenced within a study of blood T cell repertoires in COVID-19. Study context: Sources were T cells, B-cell-depleted T cells, or PBMCs; the material itself was cDNA or gDNA.

V shed 0 bases and J shed 4 bases, with 7 bases lying between them. The length of the CDR3 is 15 residues. CDR1 and CDR2 (germline): LGHDT, YNNKEL (reference sequence). Original handling: The authors estimated nucleated cell counts from reference gene primer amplification. TCRdb's table, derived via immunoSEQ multiplex PCR, lists solely in-frame clones and lacks some. V, J and clone size are taken as reported in that table, and D and trimming were inferred from the DNA itself. The sample gives more than 100,000 clones, 87% of which show up once; 2.5% is in the top ten. The chain combines TRBV3-1 (or the pseudogene TRBV3-2) with TRBJ1-6; D ambiguous. Sequenced: peripheral blood. This sequence originates from a man in his forties or fifties with active COVID-19. CDR3 bases: TGTGCCAGCAGCCAAGAGCAGGTGTATAATTCACCCCTCCACTTT. The encoded protein is CASSQEQVYNSPLHF.